The 3 T cell receptor beta chains below were found in one sample sequenced in a study of response to subunit inactivated influenza vaccine. TCRdb passed the RT-PCR reads through MiXCR, listing each CDR3 protein once. The top ten clones hold 7.5% to 8% of a sample with about 650,000 distinct CDR3 sequences, roughly 15% of them seen once. This sample comprised PBMCs from blood, obtained 14 to 15 days before vaccination. The source of these receptors is a man over 45 who received an inactivated influenza vaccine.

The V and J genes are TRBV20-1 and TRBJ2-6; D possibly corresponds to TRBD2 (5 bases). The CDR3 runs 16 residues. Germline CDR1 is DFQATT and CDR2 is SNEGSKA (reference sequence). With 2 bases removed from V and 0 bases from J, the gap between germline ends came to 11 bases. The CDR3 nucleotides are TGCAGTGCTAGATCCAGCGGCGGCTCTGGGGCCAACGTCCTGACTTTC. Translation gives CSARSSGGSGANVLTF.

This chain joins TRBV6-1 and TRBJ1-2, with 7 bases identical to TRBD1. With 6 bases clipped from V and 3 bases from J, the junction kept 7 bases outside the gene matches. This CDR3 spans 14 amino acids. The germline CDR1 and CDR2 sequences are MNHNS and SASEGT. In DNA, the CDR3 is TGTGCCAGCAGCCGGGGGGACAGAGACTATGGCTACACCTTC. The encoded protein is CASSRGDRDYGYTF.

This sequence joins TRBV11-2 and TRBJ1-2; perhaps TRBD1 as D (5 bases). V shed 1 base and J shed 4 bases, with 19 bases lying between them. The CDR3 is made up of 17 amino acids. Germline CDR1 reads SGHAT; CDR2 reads FQNNGV. Here the CDR3 DNA reads TGTGCCAGCAGCTTAGGTCCCGGGACCCGGGCCAGCTATGGCTACACCTTC. Translated, it gives CASSLGPGTRASYGYTF.